Given below is one T cell receptor beta chain in context. The antigen remains undetermined. Trimming cost V 3 bases and J 8 bases; bases outside gene matches: 9. CDR1 and CDR2 (germline): ENHRY, SYGVKD. The CDR3 has 14 residues. This sample was taken from a study of Graves' ophthalmopathy and Graves' hyperthyroidism. As for the study in general: Peripheral blood was gathered at the point of initial diagnosis, before any treatment started. Points from the study as a whole: Ophthalmopathy was separated from stable hyperthyroidism by a 13-signature model with 87.88% sensitivity and just under 84% specificity.

Having ophthalmopathy, the donors showed moderate-to-severe activity, CAS ≥3 and NOSPECS ≥4, with disease lasting under 3 months. Amplification of the TCR beta CDR3 regions used RNA transcripts (as template). In the first round, RT-PCR was carried out with HTBI primers, and a multiplex PCR formed the second round. TCRdb redid the calling of the multiplex PCR reads with MiXCR, one entry per CDR3 protein. The table lists about 220,000 distinct CDR3 sequences, around a fifth of them singletons. The chain carries TRBV10-3 and TRBJ1-2, with 7 bases identical to TRBD1. This TCR derives from a woman aged 45-65 years with Graves' ophthalmopathy. The sequencing sample was made of peripheral blood. The CDR3, as DNA: TGTGCCATCAGTGAACGACAGGGAGAGGACGGCTACACCTTC. It encodes CAISERQGEDGYTF.